This paragraph reports one T cell receptor beta chain. Its antigen is as yet unknown. The germline V gene encodes CDR1 KGHSH and CDR2 LQKENI. CDR3 length: 15 amino acids. V shed 3 bases and J 2 bases; nucleotides not matched to a gene: 6. The study ran its PCR with 60 Vbeta and 13 Jbeta primers. Data came from immunoSEQ multiplex PCR; TCRdb stores just in-frame clones and leaves some out. The listing contains 68,000 or so clones. This entry is derived from a study of cytomegalovirus exposure and HLA in healthy donors. Study-level findings and limits: It was likely that a cluster of highly shared sequence variants was a sequencing artifact.

The receptor's source is a boy aged 5-17 years in good health and CMV-seronegative. Sequencing used PBMCs. The J gene is TRBJ2-7, the V gene TRBV18; 8 nucleotides agree with TRBD1. CDR3 bases: TGTGCCAGCTCACCGCCCGGGACAGGAGCCTACGAGCAGTACTTC. The encoded protein is CASSPPGTGAYEQYF.